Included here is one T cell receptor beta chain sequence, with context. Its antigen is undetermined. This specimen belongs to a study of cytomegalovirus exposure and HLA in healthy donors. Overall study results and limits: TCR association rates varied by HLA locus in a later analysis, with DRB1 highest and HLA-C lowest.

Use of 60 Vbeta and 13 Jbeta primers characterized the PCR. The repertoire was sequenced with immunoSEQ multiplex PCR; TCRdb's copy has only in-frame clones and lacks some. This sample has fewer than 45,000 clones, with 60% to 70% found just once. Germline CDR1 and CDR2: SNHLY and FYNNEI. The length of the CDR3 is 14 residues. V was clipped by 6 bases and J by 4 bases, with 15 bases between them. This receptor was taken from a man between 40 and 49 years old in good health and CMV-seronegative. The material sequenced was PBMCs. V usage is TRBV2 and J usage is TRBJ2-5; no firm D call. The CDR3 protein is CASRPVPSPETQYF. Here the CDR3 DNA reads TGTGCCAGCAGGCCGGTCCCTAGTCCAGAGACCCAGTACTTC.